This is a list of T cell receptor beta chains from one sample in a study of Ad26.COV2.S vaccination and SARS-CoV-2 variants. TCRdb's copy holds only in-frame clones and misses some; the assay was immunoSEQ multiplex PCR. The sample lists over 400,000 clones; over 80% were seen once. This specimen consisted of peripheral blood, obtained in a trial of Ad26.COV2.S vaccine versus placebo. The receptors stem from a person between 18 and 65 years old who received the Ad26.COV2.S COVID-19 vaccine or a placebo. Both conserved end residues are part of each CDR3. A D gene is named only where the DNA matches it firmly. Some rows have no size entry. The others give once, few or many, or a class for an expanded clone.

clone_size | d_call | j_call | v_call | cdr3_nt | cdr3_aa
NA | TRBD1 | TRBJ2-4 | TRBV12-3/TRBV12-4 | TGTGCCAGCAGCACAGGGGGGAACATTCAGTACTTC | CASSTGGNIQYF
NA | NA | TRBJ1-1 | TRBV30 | TGTGCCTGGAGTGAATTGGGCGATTGGAGCACTGAAGCTTTCTTT | CAWSELGDWSTEAFF
NA | NA | TRBJ1-6 | TRBV2 | TGTGCCAGCAGTGTATGGACAGAGAATTCACCCCTCCACTTT | CASSVWTENSPLHF
NA | TRBD1 | TRBJ1-4 | TRBV7-2 | TGTGCCAGCAGCTTAAGGGGGGACAGGGGGCGCCCTAATGAAAAACTGTTTTTT | CASSLRGDRGRPNEKLFF
NA | TRBD2 | TRBJ2-3 | TRBV30 | TGTGCCTGGAGTGCGGTCCAGACTAGCTGGGGCACAGATACGCAGTATTTT | CAWSAVQTSWGTDTQYF
NA | NA | TRBJ2-1 | TRBV12-3/TRBV12-4 | TGTGCCAGCAGTTTGAACAATGAGCAGTTCTTC | CASSLNNEQFF
NA | NA | TRBJ2-2 | TRBV11-2 | TGTGCCAGCAGCTTTCGGCAGGGCGTATCGACCGGGGAGCTGTTTTTT | CASSFRQGVSTGELFF
NA | TRBD1 | TRBJ1-1 | TRBV19 | TGTGCCAGTAACCAGGGGGCGAACACTGAAGCTTTCTTT | CASNQGANTEAFF
NA | TRBD1 | TRBJ2-5 | TRBV7-2 | TGTGCCAGCAGCTTACAGGGACAGCAGGCCTCGACCCAGTACTTC | CASSLQGQQASTQYF
few | NA | TRBJ1-5 | TRBV28 | TGTGCCAGCAGGAGCCCGATCGGGGGCAATCAGCCCCAGCATTTT | CASRSPIGGNQPQHF
NA | TRBD1 | TRBJ1-5 | TRBV7-6 | TGTGCCAGCAGCTTTGACAGAACGACAGGGGGCAATCAGCCCCAGCATTTT | CASSFDRTTGGNQPQHF
NA | NA | TRBJ2-5 | TRBV9 | TGTGCCAGCAGCGATTCGGGGCGGGAGACCCAGTACTTC | CASSDSGRETQYF
NA | TRBD1 | TRBJ2-7 | TRBV19 | TGTGCCAGTAGTGTTGGGACAGGGGTCACCTACGAGCAGTACTTC | CASSVGTGVTYEQYF
NA | TRBD2 | TRBJ2-5 | TRBV4-3 | TGCGCCAGCAGCCAAGGGGCGCGGGGGGCCTACCAAGAGACCCAGTACTTC | CASSQGARGAYQETQYF
once | TRBD1 | TRBJ1-1 | TRBV2 | TGTGCCAGCAGCCGAACAGGGGGCACCACTGAAGCTTTCTTT | CASSRTGGTTEAFF
NA | NA | TRBJ1-4 | TRBV7-9 | TGTGCCAGCAGCCCGGGACGGATTAATGAAAAACTGTTTTTT | CASSPGRINEKLFF
NA | TRBD2 | TRBJ2-3 | TRBV7-2 | TGTGCCAGCAGCTACGGGGGGGCCAGGGCAGATACGCAGTATTTT | CASSYGGARADTQYF
once | NA | TRBJ1-2 | TRBV29-1 | TGCAGCGTTGAAGATCGGGCGGTCGGAGACTATGGCTACACCTTC | CSVEDRAVGDYGYTF
NA | TRBD2 | TRBJ2-5 | TRBV15 | TGTGCCACCAGCAGAGATTTTTTCCTAGCGGGGGCCAACCAAGAGACCCAGTACTTC | CATSRDFFLAGANQETQYF
NA | TRBD1 | TRBJ1-2 | TRBV27 | TGTGCCAGCAGGGTGGACAGGGGCACCTATGGCTACACCTTC | CASRVDRGTYGYTF
NA | TRBD1 | TRBJ2-7 | TRBV6-5 | TGTGCCAGCAGTTCCGACAGGGCCTCCTCCTACGAGCAGTACTTC | CASSSDRASSYEQYF
NA | NA | TRBJ1-3 | TRBV3-1/TRBV3-2 | TGTGCCAGCAGCCGACCCGCGACAGCTGGAAACACCATATATTTT | CASSRPATAGNTIYF
NA | TRBD2 | TRBJ2-1 | TRBV7-6 | TGTGCCAGCAGCAGTAGCGGGGGGTGGAACAATGAGCAGTTCTTC | CASSSSGGWNNEQFF
NA | NA | TRBJ1-5 | TRBV30 | TGTGCCTGGAGTAAAGATAATCAGCCCCAGCATTTT | CAWSKDNQPQHF
NA | NA | TRBJ1-2 | TRBV4-3 | TGCGCCAGCAGCCAAGAACAAGGAGGCTATGGCTACACCTTC | CASSQEQGGYGYTF
NA | NA | TRBJ2-3 | TRBV4-3 | TGCGCCAGCAGCCAAGACGCCTACCCTAGCACAGATACGCAGTATTTT | CASSQDAYPSTDTQYF
NA | TRBD2 | TRBJ2-3 | TRBV7-8 | TGTGCCAGCAGCGGGGGGGTTGGCACAGATACGCAGTATTTT | CASSGGVGTDTQYF
NA | NA | TRBJ2-1 | TRBV19 | TGTGCCAGTAGACCCTTGGGCTACAATGAGCAGTTCTTC | CASRPLGYNEQFF
NA | NA | TRBJ1-1 | TRBV19 | TGTGCCAGTAGTATAACTAAGGTAACTGAAGCTTTCTTT | CASSITKVTEAFF
NA | NA | TRBJ1-1 | TRBV7-2 | TGTGCCAGCAGCACAGGAAAAAGTGCAGTAACTGAAGCTTTCTTT | CASSTGKSAVTEAFF
NA | NA | TRBJ1-5 | TRBV19 | TGTGCCAGTAGTAAGTGGGAAAGCAATCAGCCCCAGCATTTT | CASSKWESNQPQHF
NA | NA | TRBJ2-7 | TRBV4-3 | TGCGCCAGCAGCCAAGATTCGACGGGCTCCTACGAGCAGTACTTC | CASSQDSTGSYEQYF
NA | TRBD2 | TRBJ2-1 | TRBV7-2 | TGTGCCAGCAGCTTACCGGGACTAGCGGGGGGTCCCTTTTCCAATGAGCAGTTCTTC | CASSLPGLAGGPFSNEQFF